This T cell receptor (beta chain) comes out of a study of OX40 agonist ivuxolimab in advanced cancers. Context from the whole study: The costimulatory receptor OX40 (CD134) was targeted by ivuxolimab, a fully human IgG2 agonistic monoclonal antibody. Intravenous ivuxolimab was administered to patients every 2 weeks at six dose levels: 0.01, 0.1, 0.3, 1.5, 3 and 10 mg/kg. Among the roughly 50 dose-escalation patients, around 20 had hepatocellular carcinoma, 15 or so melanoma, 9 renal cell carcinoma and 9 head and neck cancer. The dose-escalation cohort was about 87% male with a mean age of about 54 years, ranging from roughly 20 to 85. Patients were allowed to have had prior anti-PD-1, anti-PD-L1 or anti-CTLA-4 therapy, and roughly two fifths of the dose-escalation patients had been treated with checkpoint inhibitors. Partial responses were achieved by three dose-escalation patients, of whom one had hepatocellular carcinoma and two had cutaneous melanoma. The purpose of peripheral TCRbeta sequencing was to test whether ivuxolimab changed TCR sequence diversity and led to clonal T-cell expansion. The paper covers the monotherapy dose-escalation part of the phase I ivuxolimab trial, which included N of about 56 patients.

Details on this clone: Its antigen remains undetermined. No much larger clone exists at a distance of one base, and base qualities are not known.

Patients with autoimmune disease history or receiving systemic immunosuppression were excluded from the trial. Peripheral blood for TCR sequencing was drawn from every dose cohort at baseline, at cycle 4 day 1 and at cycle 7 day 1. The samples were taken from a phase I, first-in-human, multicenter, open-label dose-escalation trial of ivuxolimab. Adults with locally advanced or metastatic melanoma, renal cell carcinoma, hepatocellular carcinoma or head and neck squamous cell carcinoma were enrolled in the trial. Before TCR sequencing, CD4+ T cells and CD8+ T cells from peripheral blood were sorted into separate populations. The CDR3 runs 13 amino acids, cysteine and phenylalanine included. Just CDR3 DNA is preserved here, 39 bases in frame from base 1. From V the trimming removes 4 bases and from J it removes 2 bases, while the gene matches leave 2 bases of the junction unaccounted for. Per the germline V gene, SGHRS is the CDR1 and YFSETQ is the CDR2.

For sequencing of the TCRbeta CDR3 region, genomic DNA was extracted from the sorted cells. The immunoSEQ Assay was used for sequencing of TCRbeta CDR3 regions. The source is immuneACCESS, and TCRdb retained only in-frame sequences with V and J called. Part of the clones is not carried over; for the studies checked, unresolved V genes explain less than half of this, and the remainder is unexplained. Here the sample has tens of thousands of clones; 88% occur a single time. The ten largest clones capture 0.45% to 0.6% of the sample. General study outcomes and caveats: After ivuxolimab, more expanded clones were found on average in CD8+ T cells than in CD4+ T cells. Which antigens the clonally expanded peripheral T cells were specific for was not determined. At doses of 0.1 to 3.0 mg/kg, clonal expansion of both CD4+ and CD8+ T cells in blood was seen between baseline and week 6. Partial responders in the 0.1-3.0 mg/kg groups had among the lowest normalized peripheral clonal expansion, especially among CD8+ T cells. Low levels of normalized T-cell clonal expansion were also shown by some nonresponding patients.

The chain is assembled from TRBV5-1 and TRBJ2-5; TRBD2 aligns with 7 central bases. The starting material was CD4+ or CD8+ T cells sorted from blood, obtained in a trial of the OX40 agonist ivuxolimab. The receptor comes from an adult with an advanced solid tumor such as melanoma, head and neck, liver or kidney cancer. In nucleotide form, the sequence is TGCGCCAGCAGCCGGGGGGAGCAAGAGACCCAGTACTTC. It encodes CASSRGEQETQYF.